Shown below are 27 T cell receptor beta chains from a single sample sequenced in a study of blood T cells in healthy people across ages. Next came a second PCR, run for about 6 to 12 cycles, which used a sample-barcoded 5' primer along with a J-beta primer mix. TCRdb redid the calling of the 5' RACE reads with MiXCR, one entry per CDR3 protein. Among 450,000 to 650,000 distinct CDR3 sequences, nearly 25% were seen once, and the ten largest hold 8.7%. The data also belong to a second study, concerning T cells of mothers and their children.

The sample comprised blood. These receptors were obtained from a boy aged 5-17 years in good health.

As to this clonotype: The CDR3 end shows no conserved phenylalanine or tryptophan, and so a read error is likely. CDR3 amino acids: CASSLGREKQFL. For the CDR3, the DNA is TGCGCCAGCAGCTTGGGGCGGGAGAAGCAGTTCCTC. This chain joins TRBV5-1 and TRBJ2-5; TRBD2 matches 7 bases. The assigned J gene may be wrong: the sequence end matches TRBJ2-1 better. This CDR3 comprises 12 residues. Germline lookup yields CDR1 SGHRS and CDR2 YFSETQ.

The V call is TRBV4-3, the J call TRBJ2-2; 10 nucleotides agree with TRBD2. The CDR3 loop spans 13 amino acids. CDR1 and CDR2 from the germline V gene are LGHNA and YSLEER. V shed 4 bases and J 8 bases; nucleotides not matched to a gene: 1. For the CDR3, the DNA is TGCGCCAGCAGCCCGGGACTAGCGGGGGAGCTGTTTTTT. Translating it yields CASSPGLAGELFF.

The chain has TRBV4-3 and TRBJ1-2, with a possible D match to TRBD1 (6 bases). With 0 bases removed from V and 3 bases from J, the gap between germline ends came to 14 bases. Looked up from germline, CDR1 is LGHNA and CDR2 is YSLEER. This CDR3 has 16 amino acids. The CDR3 coding sequence is TGCGCCAGCAGCCAAGAGTATAGGGGGGCAGACTATGGCTACACCTTC. This codes for CASSQEYRGADYGYTF.

This clonotype turned up a few times. The J gene is TRBJ2-7, the V gene TRBV7-2; 9 nucleotides align to TRBD1. In germline, CDR1 is SGHTA, CDR2 FQGNSA. The CDR3 runs to 14 residues. Germline trimming cut 4 bases from V and 4 bases from J; bases unmatched to any gene: 5. The CDR3 loop reads CASSWGQGEYEQYF. CDR3 DNA sequence: TGTGCCAGCAGCTGGGGACAGGGAGAGTACGAGCAGTACTTC.

The CDR3 DNA reads as TGTGCCAGCAGCCCGACGGGGGTGAGTGGAAACACCATATATTTT. Its translation: CASSPTGVSGNTIYF. This chain uses TRBV3-1 with TRBJ1-3; TRBD1 is a possible D gene (5 bases). V dropped 4 bases and J dropped 3 bases, with 13 bases sitting between them. The length of the CDR3 is 15 residues. In germline, CDR1 is LGHDT, CDR2 YNNKEL (reference sequence). Complete variable domain (other parts from reference TRBV3-1 and TRBJ1-3): DTAVSQTPKYLVTQMGNDKSIKCEQNLGHDTMYWYKQDSKKFLKIMFSYNNKELIINETVPNRFSPKSPDKAHLNLHINSLELGDSAVYFCASSPTGVSGNTIYFGEGSWLTVV.

This chain links TRBV7-9 with TRBJ2-2, with 8 bases lining up with TRBD1. After removal of 3 bases from V and 6 bases from J, the junction contained 6 bases not matched to a gene. The CDR3 sequence is 15 residues long. The germline CDR1 and CDR2 sequences are SEHNR and FQNEAQ (reference sequence). CDR3 loop: CASSFDRGSAGELFF. Written as DNA, the CDR3 is TGTGCCAGCAGCTTTGACAGGGGTAGCGCCGGGGAGCTGTTTTTT.

V usage is TRBV7-2 and J usage is TRBJ2-3; no clear D gene. In germline, CDR1 is SGHTA, CDR2 FQGNSA. Trimming cost V 7 bases and J 4 bases, with 9 bases left between them. CDR3 length: 12 amino acids. CDR3 protein: CASNRFPDTQYF. Here the CDR3 DNA reads TGTGCCAGCAACCGCTTCCCAGATACGCAGTATTTT.

Points on this clonotype: Relative to the germline gene, one junction end is altered; a read error may explain this. This sequence joins TRBV15 and TRBJ2-7; tentative D call: TRBD2 (5 bases). In germline, CDR1 is LNHNV, CDR2 YYDKDF (reference sequence). The CDR3 length is 13 residues. CDR3 coding DNA: TGTGCCACCAGCAGAGCCGGGGTTGAAGAGCAGCACTTC. Encoded protein: CATSRAGVEEQHF. The whole variable domain, filled in from reference TRBV15 and TRBJ2-7, reads DAMVIQNPRYQVTQFGKPVTLSCSQTLNHNVMYWYQQKSSQAPKLLFHYYDKDFNNEADTPDNFQSRRPNTSFCFLDIRSPGLGDTAMYLCATSRAGVEEQHFGPGTRLTVT.

The rearrangement links TRBV20-1 to TRBJ1-2; no clear D. CDR3 length equals 11 residues. Germline lookup yields CDR1 DFQATT and CDR2 SNEGSKA (reference sequence). V lost 1 base and J lost 6, with 6 bases in between. The CDR3 spells CSARGENGYTF. For the CDR3, the DNA is TGCAGTGCTAGAGGGGAGAATGGCTACACCTTC.

Only a few counts were recorded for this clonotype. This chain joins TRBV6-1 and TRBJ1-4; 8 nucleotides match TRBD1. Per the germline V gene, CDR1 is MNHNS and CDR2 is SASEGT. CDR3 length: 14 residues. After removal of 6 bases from V and 10 bases from J, the junction contained 10 bases not matched to a gene. The CDR3 here is CASSDGQGRGKLFF. The CDR3 region has the DNA TGTGCCAGCAGCGACGGACAGGGTCGGGGAAAACTGTTTTTT.

V and J are TRBV10-3 and TRBJ2-7; D may be TRBD1 (6 bases). This CDR3 has 14 amino acids. Trimming removed 3 bases at V and 3 bases at J, with 12 bases between. Per the germline V gene, CDR1 is ENHRY and CDR2 is SYGVKD. CDR3 coding DNA: TGTGCCATCAGTGAAGGGGGTTCCGGCTACGAGCAGTACTTC. Protein sequence: CAISEGGSGYEQYF.

J is TRBJ2-1 and V is TRBV4-2, with D unresolved. The CDR3 is 18 residues long. The V and J ends lost 0 bases and 0 bases respectively, with 15 bases between them. Per the germline V gene, CDR1 is LGHNA and CDR2 is YNFKEQ. The CDR3 reads CASSQEGRLSSSYNEQFF. The CDR3 region has the DNA TGTGCCAGCAGCCAAGAAGGAAGACTCTCTAGCTCCTACAATGAGCAGTTCTTC.

This clonotype was seen a few times. This chain connects TRBV4-3 to TRBJ2-2; TRBD1 matches 7 bases. The J segment lost 1 base and the V segment lost 5 bases, leaving 7 bases of the junction unmatched. CDR3 length: 16 residues. Germline lookup yields CDR1 LGHNA and CDR2 YSLEER. The CDR3 coding sequence is TGCGCCAGCAGCGATCGGGACAGCCAGAACACCGGGGAGCTGTTTTTT. Protein sequence: CASSDRDSQNTGELFF.

The sample holds a few counts of this clonotype. V usage is TRBV4-3 and J usage is TRBJ2-3; no clear D. In germline, CDR1 is LGHNA, CDR2 YSLEER. This CDR3 is 14 amino acids long. The ends were cut back, 1 base at V and 5 bases at J, with 10 bases in the middle. The CDR3 DNA sequence: TGCGCCAGCAGCCAAGGCAACAGCCGAGATACGCAGTATTTT. Translating gives CASSQGNSRDTQYF.

The rearrangement joins TRBV4-1 to TRBJ1-5; a possible D gene is TRBD1 (6 bases). V gave up 4 bases and J gave up 1 base, with 11 bases separating them. CDR1 and CDR2 (germline): MGHRA, YSYEKL. CDR3 size: 15 residues. CDR3 protein: CASSRGDTSNQPQHF. Here the CDR3 DNA reads TGCGCCAGCAGCCGCGGGGACACAAGCAATCAGCCCCAGCATTTT.

Only a few counts were recorded for this clonotype. CDR3 in DNA: TGTGCCAGCAGTGCGACAGGGGAACCCTACGAGCAGTACTTC. This encodes CASSATGEPYEQYF. V is TRBV28 and J is TRBJ2-5; 8 positions match TRBD1. The end of the DNA fits TRBJ2-7 better, so the J call may be wrong. The CDR3 has 14 amino acids. From germline, CDR1 is MDHEN and CDR2 SYDVKM.

This clonotype was found a few times. The chain carries TRBV7-9 and TRBJ1-3; possibly TRBD1 for D (5 bases). Trimming pared 11 bases from V and 7 bases from J, leaving 15 bases between. The CDR3 is made up of 12 amino acids. The germline V gene has CDR1 SEHNR and CDR2 FQNEAQ (reference sequence). CDR3 sequence (DNA): TGTGCCCTCGGGACGCCCGGGAACACCATATATTTT. Protein sequence: CALGTPGNTIYF.

The genes are TRBV28 and TRBJ1-4; D might be TRBD1 (6 bases). V was shortened by 8 bases and J by 7 bases, with 11 bases between the two germline ends. This CDR3 has 12 residues. CDR1 MDHEN and CDR2 SYDVKM come from the germline V gene. This CDR3 is CASSTGLEKLFF. CDR3 bases: TGTGCCAGCTCCACAGGGCTTGAAAAACTGTTTTTT.

The chain employs TRBV9 and TRBJ2-1; 8 bases align to TRBD1. The DNA end lines up better with TRBJ2-7; the J call may be wrong. The CDR3 has 14 residues. Looked up from germline, CDR1 is SGDLS and CDR2 is YYNGEE. The CDR3 nucleotides read TGTGCCAGCAGCGTAGGGACAGGGTACTACGAGCAGTACTTC. This translates into CASSVGTGYYEQYF.

The V call is TRBV12-3 or TRBV12-4, the J call TRBJ2-7; 10 bases map to TRBD1. With V trimmed by 4 bases and J by 4 bases, 4 bases remained unmatched. There are 14 residues in the CDR3. As DNA, the CDR3 is TGTGCCAGCAGTTCATTGGACAGGGGGTACGAGCAGTACTTC. Protein product: CASSSLDRGYEQYF.

The chain has TRBV3-1 and TRBJ1-1; D is unresolved. V was trimmed by 0 bases and J by 3 bases, leaving 11 bases between them. Germline-derived CDR1 and CDR2 are LGHDT and YNNKEL (reference sequence). The CDR3 consists of 15 residues. CDR3 region: CASSQDLWGYTEAFF. The CDR3 DNA reads as TGTGCCAGCAGCCAAGATCTTTGGGGTTACACTGAAGCTTTCTTT.

This clonotype has a handful of counts. This chain connects TRBV7-9 to TRBJ1-2, with 11 bases aligning to TRBD1. There are 16 residues in the CDR3. The V gene's germline CDR1 is SEHNR and CDR2 FQNEAQ (reference sequence). V was clipped by 2 bases and J by 7 bases; unmatched bases: 9. CDR3 sequence reads: CASSLIGPGQGGGYTF. The DNA of the CDR3 is TGTGCCAGCAGCTTAATCGGACCGGGACAGGGGGGTGGCTACACCTTC. The whole variable domain, remainder taken from reference TRBV7-9 and TRBJ1-2, is DTGVSQNPRHKITKRGQNVTFRCDPISEHNRLYWYRQTLGQGPEFLTYFQNEAQLEKSRLLSDRFSAERPKGSFSTLEIQRTEQGDSAMYLCASSLIGPGQGGGYTFGSGTRLTVV.

The rearrangement uses TRBV20-1 and TRBJ2-5; D possibly corresponds to TRBD2 (7 bases). Trimming removed 1 base at V and 9 bases at J, with 15 bases between. Germline CDR1 and CDR2: DFQATT and SNEGSKA (reference sequence). The CDR3 sequence is 13 residues long. The CDR3 DNA reads TGCAGTGCTAGAGTCGGGACACGGGAGGCCCAGTACTTC. It specifies CSARVGTREAQYF.

This clonotype appeared a few times. This chain joins TRBV12-3 or TRBV12-4 and TRBJ2-7; 7 bases align to TRBD2. This CDR3 has 14 amino acids. The J segment lost 3 bases and the V segment lost 6 bases, leaving 8 bases of the junction unmatched. In DNA, the CDR3 is TGTGCCAGCAGGTCCGCGGGGGAGGACTACGAGCAGTACTTC. Translated: CASRSAGEDYEQYF.

This clonotype came up a few times. The chain carries TRBV5-4 and TRBJ2-5, with 12 bases fitting TRBD2. Matching the DNA end better, TRBJ2-1 makes the J call doubtful. The V gene's germline CDR1 is SGHNT and CDR2 YYREEE (reference sequence). The CDR3 contains 17 residues. CDR3 region: CASSFSPSGGGYNEQFF. The CDR3 coding sequence is TGTGCCAGCAGCTTTTCCCCTAGCGGGGGGGGATACAATGAGCAGTTCTTC.

In its sample, this clonotype was seen a few times. The genes are TRBV11-3 and TRBJ2-1, with D unresolved. The CDR3 loop spans 14 amino acids. CDR1 and CDR2 (germline): SGHNT, YENEEA. The V and J ends lost 6 bases and 15 bases respectively, with 24 bases between them. The chain's CDR3 is CASSPARVPWPRFF. As DNA, the CDR3 is TGTGCCAGCAGTCCAGCGCGAGTCCCGTGGCCAAGGTTCTTC.

This clonotype appeared many times. The chain combines TRBV28 with TRBJ2-7; 7 bases align to TRBD1. Looked up from germline, CDR1 is MDHEN and CDR2 is SYDVKM. V dropped 6 bases and J dropped 4; count of bases not matched to a gene: 3. CDR3 size: 12 residues. CDR3 coding DNA: TGTGCCAGCAGCGAACAGGGGTACGAGCAGTACTTC. It translates to CASSEQGYEQYF. The full variable domain, with the rest looked up from reference TRBV28 and TRBJ2-7, is DVKVTQSSRYLVKRTGEKVFLECVQDMDHENMFWYRQDPGLGLRLIYFSYDVKMKEKGDIPEGYSVSREKKERFSLILESASTNQTSMYLCASSEQGYEQYFGPGTRLTVT.